This T cell receptor beta chain derives from a study of cytomegalovirus exposure and HLA in healthy donors. The table lists this clone with a few counts. Its antigen remains unidentified. General study results and limits: In a later analysis, several top co-occurrence clusters appeared linked to parvovirus B19, influenza, CMV and Epstein-Barr virus.

Germline V gene sequence: CDR1 SEHNR, CDR2 FQNEAQ (reference sequence). The CDR3 is 13 amino acids. Trimming cost V 1 base and J 5 bases, with 8 bases left between them. The study ran its PCR with 60 Vbeta and 13 Jbeta primers. Some clones are missing from TCRdb's copy, which holds only in-frame ones; the method was immunoSEQ multiplex PCR. The profile covers about 150,000 clones, with approximately 80% appearing a single time and approximately 15% taken by the ten largest. This cohort consisted of healthy bone marrow donors. At the time of sampling, donors were nominally healthy, though unrecorded immune exposures were likely.

This rearrangement joins TRBV7-9 to TRBJ1-2; tentatively, D is TRBD1 (6 bases). The sequenced sample was PBMCs. The receptor comes from a woman aged 40 to 49 in good health and CMV-seronegative. As DNA, the CDR3 is TGTGCCAGCAGCTTAGACCAGGGGTATGGCTACACCTTC. It translates to CASSLDQGYGYTF.